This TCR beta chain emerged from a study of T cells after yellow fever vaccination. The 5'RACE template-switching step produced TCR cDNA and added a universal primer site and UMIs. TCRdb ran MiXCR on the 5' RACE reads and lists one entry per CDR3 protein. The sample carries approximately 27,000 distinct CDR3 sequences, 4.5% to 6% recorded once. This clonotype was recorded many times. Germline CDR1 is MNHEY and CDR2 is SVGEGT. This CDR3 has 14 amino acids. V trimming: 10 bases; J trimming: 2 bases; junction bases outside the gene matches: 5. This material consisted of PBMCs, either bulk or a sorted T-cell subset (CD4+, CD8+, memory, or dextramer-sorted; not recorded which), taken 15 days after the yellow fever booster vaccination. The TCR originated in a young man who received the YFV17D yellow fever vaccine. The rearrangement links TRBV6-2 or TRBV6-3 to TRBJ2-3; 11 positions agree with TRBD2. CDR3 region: CATRLAGLTDTQYF. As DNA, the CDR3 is TGTGCCACTCGACTAGCGGGACTCACAGATACGCAGTATTTT.